Listed below are T cell receptor beta chains from one sample, sequenced in a study of cytomegalovirus exposure and HLA in healthy donors. Here immunoSEQ multiplex PCR was the method, and the copy in TCRdb shows in-frame clones only, minus some. The sample carries roughly 100,000 clones, approximately 70% recorded once. Sequencing was carried out using PBMCs. The origin of the receptors is a woman between 45 and 65 years old in good health and CMV-seropositive. The CDR3 runs from the conserved cysteine through the conserved F or W. Each record gives: CDR3 protein, CDR3 DNA, clone size, J gene, V gene, D gene. D genes are given only for firm matches. Rows give clone size only sometimes, using once, few, many, or a class for an expanded clone.

CDR3 protein: CASSQGIEEYPQNSGELFF
CDR3 DNA: TGCGCCAGCAGCCAAGGAATCGAAGAATACCCCCAGAATTCCGGGGAGCTGTTTTTT
clone size: -
J gene: TRBJ2-2
V gene: TRBV4-1
D gene: -

CDR3 protein: CSVGQLNTEAFF
CDR3 DNA: TGCAGCGTTGGACAGTTGAACACTGAAGCTTTCTTT
clone size: once
J gene: TRBJ1-1
V gene: TRBV29-1
D gene: -

CDR3 protein: CSVETGGNEKLFF
CDR3 DNA: TGCAGCGTTGAAACAGGGGGTAATGAAAAACTGTTTTTT
clone size: -
J gene: TRBJ1-4
V gene: TRBV29-1
D gene: TRBD1

CDR3 protein: CASSEGWAYEQYF
CDR3 DNA: TGTGCCAGCAGTGAAGGTTGGGCGTATGAGCAGTACTTC
clone size: -
J gene: TRBJ2-7
V gene: TRBV6-1
D gene: -

CDR3 protein: CASSPKTITLKSTDTQYF
CDR3 DNA: TGTGCCAGCAGTCCCAAGACTATAACTCTTAAAAGCACAGATACGCAGTATTTT
clone size: -
J gene: TRBJ2-3
V gene: TRBV27
D gene: -

CDR3 protein: CASSTTSRSYSNTGELFF
CDR3 DNA: TGTGCCAGTAGTACGACATCCCGGTCCTACTCGAACACCGGGGAGCTGTTTTTT
clone size: once
J gene: TRBJ2-2
V gene: TRBV19
D gene: -

CDR3 protein: CTIRGAGNEQFF
CDR3 DNA: TGTACCATCAGGGGGGCCGGAAATGAGCAGTTCTTC
clone size: -
J gene: TRBJ2-1
V gene: TRBV10-3
D gene: -

CDR3 protein: CASSLVGLAGSSQFF
CDR3 DNA: TGTGCCAGCAGTCTGGTGGGACTAGCGGGTTCCTCCCAGTTCTTC
clone size: -
J gene: TRBJ2-1
V gene: TRBV27
D gene: TRBD2

CDR3 protein: CASSPAANSGWNEQFF
CDR3 DNA: TGTGCCAGCAGCCCAGCGGCCAACTCTGGGTGGAATGAGCAGTTCTTC
clone size: -
J gene: TRBJ2-1
V gene: TRBV7-8
D gene: -

CDR3 protein: CASSHDRGYEQFF
CDR3 DNA: TGTGCCAGCAGCCATGACAGGGGCTATGAGCAGTTCTTC
clone size: few
J gene: TRBJ2-1
V gene: TRBV7-9
D gene: TRBD1

CDR3 protein: CASSINRRGTGELFF
CDR3 DNA: TGTGCCAGTAGTATTAACAGGAGGGGCACCGGGGAGCTGTTTTTT
clone size: once
J gene: TRBJ2-2
V gene: TRBV19
D gene: -

CDR3 protein: CASSLTTSGSIAEQYF
CDR3 DNA: TGCGCCAGCAGCTTAACTACTAGCGGGAGTATAGCCGAGCAGTACTTC
clone size: -
J gene: TRBJ2-7
V gene: TRBV5-1
D gene: TRBD2

CDR3 protein: CASSAGTSGQETQYF
CDR3 DNA: TGTGCCAGTAGTGCCGGGACTAGCGGGCAAGAGACCCAGTACTTC
clone size: -
J gene: TRBJ2-5
V gene: TRBV19
D gene: TRBD2

CDR3 protein: CASSLSTYGYTF
CDR3 DNA: TGTGCCAGCAGCCTCTCTACCTATGGCTACACCTTC
clone size: -
J gene: TRBJ1-2
V gene: TRBV14
D gene: -

CDR3 protein: CASSAGGYNEQFF
CDR3 DNA: TGTGCCAGCAGTGCAGGGGGCTACAATGAGCAGTTCTTC
clone size: -
J gene: TRBJ2-1
V gene: TRBV6-1
D gene: TRBD1

CDR3 protein: CASSFGAGVVYEQFF
CDR3 DNA: TGCGCCAGCAGCTTCGGAGCGGGAGTTGTGTATGAGCAGTTCTTC
clone size: -
J gene: TRBJ2-1
V gene: TRBV5-1
D gene: TRBD2

CDR3 protein: CASSQDSVSVGGYTF
CDR3 DNA: TGTGCCAGCAGCCAAGATTCCGTATCCGTGGGCGGCTACACCTTC
clone size: -
J gene: TRBJ1-2
V gene: TRBV4-2
D gene: -

CDR3 protein: CASSGRDSSGELFF
CDR3 DNA: TGTGCCAGCAGCGGCCGGGACTCCTCCGGGGAGCTGTTTTTT
clone size: few
J gene: TRBJ2-2
V gene: TRBV9
D gene: -

CDR3 protein: CASSITGLTNEKLFF
CDR3 DNA: TGTGCCAGTAGTATCACAGGGCTAACTAATGAAAAACTGTTTTTT
clone size: -
J gene: TRBJ1-4
V gene: TRBV19
D gene: -

CDR3 protein: CATSRDDWDRVTNTEAFF
CDR3 DNA: TGTGCCACCAGCAGAGATGACTGGGACAGGGTCACGAACACTGAAGCTTTCTTT
clone size: -
J gene: TRBJ1-1
V gene: TRBV15
D gene: TRBD1

CDR3 protein: CASSGQGYTGELFF
CDR3 DNA: TGTGCCAGTAGTGGACAGGGTTACACCGGGGAGCTGTTTTTT
clone size: -
J gene: TRBJ2-2
V gene: TRBV19
D gene: TRBD1

CDR3 protein: CASSRTGFRQGMETQYF
CDR3 DNA: TGCGCCAGCAGTCGAACGGGGTTCCGACAGGGGATGGAGACCCAGTACTTC
clone size: -
J gene: TRBJ2-5
V gene: TRBV23-1
D gene: TRBD1

CDR3 protein: CASSTLPGPQAQYF
CDR3 DNA: TGTGCCAGCAGCACGCTCCCGGGCCCACAGGCGCAGTATTTT
clone size: -
J gene: TRBJ2-3
V gene: TRBV5-6
D gene: -

CDR3 protein: CASSLPQETQYF
CDR3 DNA: TGCGCCAGCAGCTTGCCGCAAGAGACCCAGTACTTC
clone size: once
J gene: TRBJ2-5
V gene: TRBV5-1
D gene: -

CDR3 protein: CASSAKGQENNLYGYTF
CDR3 DNA: TGTGCCAGCAGCGCGAAAGGACAGGAAAATAATTTGTATGGCTACACCTTC
clone size: few
J gene: TRBJ1-2
V gene: TRBV7-7
D gene: TRBD1

CDR3 protein: CASSAGGGSPKEDEQYF
CDR3 DNA: TGTGCCAGCAGCGCTGGGGGGGGGTCCCCTAAGGAAGACGAGCAGTACTTC
clone size: -
J gene: TRBJ2-7
V gene: TRBV21-1
D gene: -

CDR3 protein: CASSPEENSPLHF
CDR3 DNA: TGTGCCAGCTCACCTGAGGAGAATTCACCCCTCCACTTT
clone size: few
J gene: TRBJ1-6
V gene: TRBV18
D gene: -

CDR3 protein: CASSVGTALNTEAFF
CDR3 DNA: TGTGCCAGCAGCGTCGGAACAGCCCTGAACACTGAAGCTTTCTTT
clone size: -
J gene: TRBJ1-1
V gene: TRBV9
D gene: -